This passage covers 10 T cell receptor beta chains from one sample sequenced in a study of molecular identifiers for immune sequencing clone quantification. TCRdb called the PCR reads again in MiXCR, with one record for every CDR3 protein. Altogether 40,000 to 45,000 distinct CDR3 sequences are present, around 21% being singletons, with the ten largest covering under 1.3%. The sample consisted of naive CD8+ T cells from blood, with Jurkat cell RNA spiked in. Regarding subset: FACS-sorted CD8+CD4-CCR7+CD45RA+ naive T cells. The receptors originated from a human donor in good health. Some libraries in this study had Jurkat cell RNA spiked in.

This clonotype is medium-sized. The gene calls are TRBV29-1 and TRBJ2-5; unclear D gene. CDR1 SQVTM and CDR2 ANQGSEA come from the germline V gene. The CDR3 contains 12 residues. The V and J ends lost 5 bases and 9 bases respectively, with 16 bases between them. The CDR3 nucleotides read TGCAGCGTTTCGGACGGTTTTTGGGCCCAGTACTTC. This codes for CSVSDGFWAQYF. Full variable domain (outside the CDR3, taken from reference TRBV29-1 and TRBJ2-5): SAVISQKPSRDICQRGTSLTIQCQVDSQVTMMFWYRQQPGQSLTLIATANQGSEATYESGFVIDKFPISRPNLTFSTLTVSNMSPEDSSIYLCSVSDGFWAQYFGPGTRLLVL.

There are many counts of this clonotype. CDR3 sequence: CASAGAGEMGTDTQYF. CDR3 nucleotides: TGTGCCAGCGCGGGGGCCGGGGAGATGGGCACAGATACGCAGTATTTT. This chain joins TRBV13 and TRBJ2-3, with a possible D match to TRBD2 (7 bases). CDR3 size: 16 residues. Germline CDR1 is PRHDT and CDR2 is FYEKMQ (reference sequence). With 8 bases removed from V and 1 base from J, the gap between germline ends came to 19 bases.

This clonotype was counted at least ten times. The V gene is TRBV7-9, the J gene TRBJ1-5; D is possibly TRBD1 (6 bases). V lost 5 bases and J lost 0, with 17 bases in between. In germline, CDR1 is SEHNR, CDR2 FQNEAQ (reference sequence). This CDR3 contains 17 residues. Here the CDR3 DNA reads TGTGCCAGCAGCCTATTCCTGGGGGGGCTTAGCAATCAGCCCCAGCATTTT. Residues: CASSLFLGGLSNQPQHF.

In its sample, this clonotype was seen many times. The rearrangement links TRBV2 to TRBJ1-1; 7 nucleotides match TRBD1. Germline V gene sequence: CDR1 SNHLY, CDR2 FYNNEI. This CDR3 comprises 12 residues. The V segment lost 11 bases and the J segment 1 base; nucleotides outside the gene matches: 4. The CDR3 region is CASRGQNTEAFF. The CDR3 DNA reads TGTGCCTCTAGGGGGCAGAACACTGAAGCTTTCTTT.

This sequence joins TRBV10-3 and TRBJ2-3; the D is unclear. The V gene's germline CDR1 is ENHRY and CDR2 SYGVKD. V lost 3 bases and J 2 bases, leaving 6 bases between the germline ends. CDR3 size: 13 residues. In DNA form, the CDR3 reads TGTGCCATCAGTGACTTTTCCACAGATACGCAGTATTTT. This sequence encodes CAISDFSTDTQYF.

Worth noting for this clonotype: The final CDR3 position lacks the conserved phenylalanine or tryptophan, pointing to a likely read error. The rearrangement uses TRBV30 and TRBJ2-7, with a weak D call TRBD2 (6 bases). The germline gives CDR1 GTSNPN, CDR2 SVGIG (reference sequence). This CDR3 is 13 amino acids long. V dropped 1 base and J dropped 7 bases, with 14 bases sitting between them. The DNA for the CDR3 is TGTGCCTGGAGTGGCGGGGCCTACGGGGAGCAGTACCTC. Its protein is CAWSGGAYGEQYL.

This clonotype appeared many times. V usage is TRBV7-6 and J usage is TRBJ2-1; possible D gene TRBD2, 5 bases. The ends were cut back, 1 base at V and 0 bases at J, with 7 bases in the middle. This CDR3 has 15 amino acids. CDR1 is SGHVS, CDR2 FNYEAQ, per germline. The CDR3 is CASSLGRASYNEQFF. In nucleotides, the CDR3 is TGTGCCAGCAGCTTAGGGCGGGCCTCCTACAATGAGCAGTTCTTC. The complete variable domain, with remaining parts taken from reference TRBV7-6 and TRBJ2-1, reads GAGVSQSPRYKVTKRGQDVALRCDPISGHVSLYWYRQALGQGPEFLTYFNYEAQQDKSGLPNDRFSAERPEGSISTLTIQRTEQRDSAMYRCASSLGRASYNEQFFGPGTRLTVL.

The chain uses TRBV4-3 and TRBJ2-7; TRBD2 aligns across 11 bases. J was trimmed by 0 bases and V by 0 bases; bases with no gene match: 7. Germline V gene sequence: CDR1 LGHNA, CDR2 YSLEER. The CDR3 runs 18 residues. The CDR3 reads CASSQEGLAGASSYEQYF. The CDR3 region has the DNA TGCGCCAGCAGCCAAGAAGGACTAGCGGGTGCAAGCTCCTACGAGCAGTACTTC.

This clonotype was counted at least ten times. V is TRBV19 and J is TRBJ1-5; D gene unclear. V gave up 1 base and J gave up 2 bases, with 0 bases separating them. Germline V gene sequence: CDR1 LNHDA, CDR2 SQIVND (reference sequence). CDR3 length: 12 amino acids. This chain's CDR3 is CASSIGNQPQHF. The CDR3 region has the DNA TGTGCCAGTAGTATAGGCAATCAGCCCCAGCATTTT.

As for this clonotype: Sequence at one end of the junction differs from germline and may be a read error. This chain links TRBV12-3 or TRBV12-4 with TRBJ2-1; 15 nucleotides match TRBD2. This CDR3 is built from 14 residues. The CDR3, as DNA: TGTGCCAGCAGTTTGGGACTAGCGGGGGGCCGGGGGATCTTC. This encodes CASSLGLAGGRGIF.